This T cell receptor beta chain originates from a study of siplizumab effects on memory and regulatory T cells. Sequences were generated from unstimulated naive, memory, effector memory and TEMRA subsets in three donor pairs. Turning to this clone: Its specificity is not known.

Broader study findings: The alloresponse seemed to draw substantially on naive T cells, which appeared more diverse than memory cells.

Profiled with immunoSEQ multiplex PCR; TCRdb holds only in-frame clones, not every one. The sample has some 100,000 clones, more than 95% seen once. Looked up from germline, CDR1 is SNHLY and CDR2 is FYNNEI. This CDR3 region has 12 residues. The V and J ends lost 7 bases and 7 bases respectively, with 13 bases between them. Specimen: naive CD4+ T cells sorted from blood. The source is a human donor in good health. The chain combines TRBV2 with TRBJ1-2; D unresolved. The DNA of the CDR3 is TGTGCCAGCACCCCGGTGACCCCTGGCTACACCTTC. Its protein product is CASTPVTPGYTF. The full variable domain, with the rest looked up from reference TRBV2 and TRBJ1-2, is EPEVTQTPSHQVTQMGQEVILRCVPISNHLYFYWYRQILGQKVEFLVSFYNNEISEKSEIFDDQFSVERPDGSNFTLKIRSTKLEDSAMYFCASTPVTPGYTFGSGTRLTVV.